Presented here are 18 T cell receptor beta chains from one specimen sequenced in a study of radiotherapy plus CTLA-4 blockade in lung cancer. TCRdb's copy holds only in-frame clones and misses some; the assay was immunoSEQ multiplex PCR. The top ten clones hold roughly 4.3% of a sample with tens of thousands of clones, about 70% of them seen once. The specimen comprised peripheral blood, sampled from a patient treated with radiotherapy plus ipilimumab. The receptor source for this set is a human donor with non-small cell lung cancer whose response to radiotherapy plus ipilimumab could not be evaluated.

This sequence joins TRBV18 and TRBJ2-6; a weak D match, TRBD2 (6 bases). This CDR3 has 16 residues. V was trimmed by 2 bases and J by 1 base, leaving 9 bases between them. Germline lookup yields CDR1 KGHSH and CDR2 LQKENI. The CDR3 reads CASSPGGRSGANVLTF. The CDR3 DNA follows: TGTGCCAGCTCACCAGGTGGGAGGTCTGGGGCCAACGTCCTGACTTTC.

The chain is built from TRBV5-6 and TRBJ2-7; 10 bases line up with TRBD1. The CDR3 loop spans 15 amino acids. Germline CDR1 reads SGHDT; CDR2 reads YYEEEE. J gave up 0 bases and V 4 bases, and 4 bases lay outside the gene matches. CDR3 loop: CASSGGDRGSYEQYF. In DNA form, the CDR3 reads TGTGCCAGCAGCGGGGGGGACAGGGGCTCCTACGAGCAGTACTTC. The whole variable domain, filled in from reference TRBV5-6 and TRBJ2-7, reads DAGVTQSPTHLIKTRGQQVTLRCSPKSGHDTVSWYQQALGQGPQFIFQYYEEEERQRGNFPDRFSGHQFPNYSSELNVNALLLGDSALYLCASSGGDRGSYEQYFGPGTRLTVT.

This clone appeared a single time. V usage is TRBV6-5 and J usage is TRBJ1-4; no reliable D call. Germline V gene data show CDR1 as MNHEY and CDR2 as SVGAGI. The CDR3 is 16 amino acids. V dropped 2 bases and J dropped 5 bases, with 15 bases sitting between them. CDR3 protein: CASSYDGGRRNEKLFF. The CDR3 DNA follows: TGTGCCAGCAGTTACGATGGAGGCCGAAGGAATGAAAAACTGTTTTTT.

V gene TRBV18 combines with J gene TRBJ2-1, with 7 nucleotides matching TRBD2. V was clipped by 5 bases and J by 0 bases; unmatched bases: 4. Per germline, CDR1 KGHSH and CDR2 LQKENI. CDR3 length: 15 residues. In nucleotides, the CDR3 is TGTGCCAGCTCAGCAACTAGCGACTCCTACAATGAGCAGTTCTTC. This codes for CASSATSDSYNEQFF.

This clone has just a few counts. The V call is TRBV7-9, the J call TRBJ1-3; D is undetermined. Trimming removed 5 bases at V and 0 bases at J, with 8 bases between. Germline V gene lookup returns CDR1 SEHNR and CDR2 FQNEAQ (reference sequence). The CDR3 has 14 residues. The CDR3 nucleotides are TGTGCCAGCAGCGACACTCGCTCTGGAAACACCATATATTTT. Protein sequence: CASSDTRSGNTIYF.

The chain recombines TRBV27 with TRBJ1-6; D gene uncertain. The V gene's germline CDR1 is MNHEY and CDR2 SMNVEV (reference sequence). Deletions cut 3 bases from V and 8 bases from J, with 5 bases between. The CDR3 spans 12 residues. The CDR3 region is CASSFPDSPLHF. The CDR3 bases are TGTGCCAGCAGTTTCCCGGATTCACCCCTCCACTTT.

The genes are TRBV7-9 and TRBJ2-1, with D hard to call. This CDR3 contains 13 residues. Germline lookup yields CDR1 SEHNR and CDR2 FQNEAQ (reference sequence). V shed 4 bases and J shed 4 bases, with 8 bases lying between them. CDR3 sequence: CASSSRFYNEQFF. The CDR3 DNA follows: TGTGCCAGCAGCTCGAGGTTTTACAATGAGCAGTTCTTC.

This chain joins TRBV16 and TRBJ1-1; D might be TRBD1 (6 bases). The germline V and J ends were trimmed by 2 bases and 2 bases, with 15 bases remaining between them. The germline CDR1 and CDR2 sequences are KGHSY and FQNENV. This CDR3 comprises 16 residues. The CDR3 region is CASSQTSQGLNTEAFF. CDR3 nucleotide sequence: TGTGCCAGCAGCCAAACATCACAGGGCTTAAACACTGAAGCTTTCTTT.

The chain links TRBV5-4 to TRBJ2-7, with 10 bases aligning to TRBD1. Unmatched junction bases numbered 10, after V lost 10 bases and J lost 3 bases. CDR3 length: 14 amino acids. Germline V gene sequence: CDR1 SGHNT, CDR2 YYREEE (reference sequence). CDR3 DNA: TGTGCCCTTACCGGGACAGGGGACGACTACGAGCAGTACTTC. Protein: CALTGTGDDYEQYF.

Note on this clone: This may come from a read error, since a much larger clone is one base off. The chain employs TRBV6-6 and TRBJ2-7; TRBD2 aligns across 12 bases. Trimming at V came to 5 bases and at J to 2 bases, leaving 1 base not matched to a gene. This CDR3 has 14 residues. CDR1 and CDR2 (germline): MNHNY, SVGAGI (reference sequence). CDR3 sequence (DNA): TGTGCCAGCAGTGGACTAGCGGGGACCTACGAGCAGTACTTC. This encodes CASSGLAGTYEQYF.

This clone was counted only a few times. This chain links TRBV5-1 with TRBJ2-1; a possible D gene is TRBD2 (6 bases). Germline values: CDR1 SGHRS, CDR2 YFSETQ. The CDR3 spans 16 residues. Trimming stripped 0 bases from V and 2 bases from J, with 12 bases between. CDR3 coding DNA: TGCGCCAGCAGCTTGGGAGGAGGGAACCCCTACAATGAGCAGTTCTTC. This codes for CASSLGGGNPYNEQFF.

In its sample, this clone was seen a few times. The chain has TRBV25-1 and TRBJ2-3, with TRBD1 matching 7 bases. The CDR3 sequence is 15 residues long. Germline V lookup: CDR1 MGHDK, CDR2 SYGVNS. Germline trimming cut 7 bases from V and 0 bases from J; bases unmatched to any gene: 7. CDR3 sequence: CASTEGQISTDTQYF. In nucleotides, the CDR3 is TGTGCCAGCACCGAGGGACAGATAAGCACAGATACGCAGTATTTT.

The genes are TRBV27 and TRBJ2-2; 9 bases line up with TRBD2. The J segment lost 5 bases and the V segment lost 2 bases, leaving 9 bases of the junction unmatched. Germline lookup yields CDR1 MNHEY and CDR2 SMNVEV (reference sequence). This CDR3 comprises 17 residues. CDR3 bases: TGTGCCAGCAGTTTAAGGATTAGCGGGAGTGGTACCGGGGAGCTGTTTTTT. Translating gives CASSLRISGSGTGELFF.

This CDR3 is CASSLTQGAGQPQHF. DNA for the CDR3: TGTGCCAGCAGCTTGACACAGGGGGCGGGGCAGCCCCAGCATTTT. This chain uses TRBV7-2 with TRBJ1-5; 9 nucleotides line up with TRBD1. Per germline, CDR1 SGHTA and CDR2 FQGNSA. Trimming cost V 3 bases and J 7 bases; bases outside gene matches: 7. There are 15 residues in the CDR3. Full variable domain (missing parts from reference TRBV7-2 and TRBJ1-5): GAGVSQSPSNKVTEKGKDVELRCDPISGHTALYWYRQSLGQGLEFLIYFQGNSAPDKSGLPSDRFSAERTGGSVSTLTIQRTQQEDSAVYLCASSLTQGAGQPQHFGDGTRLSIL.

The chain uses TRBV4-1 and TRBJ2-5; TRBD1 might be the D (6 bases). The CDR3 extends over 13 amino acids. Trimming shortened V by 4 bases and J by 11 bases, and 17 bases separated the two germline ends. Germline V gene lookup returns CDR1 MGHRA and CDR2 YSYEKL. CDR3: CASSRLDPGEQYF. The CDR3 DNA follows: TGCGCCAGCAGCCGTTTGGATCCAGGGGAGCAGTACTTC.

The chain has TRBV5-6 and TRBJ1-1; 9 bases align to TRBD1. With V trimmed by 0 bases and J by 4 bases, 7 bases remained unmatched. The CDR3 is made up of 16 amino acids. Germline lookup yields CDR1 SGHDT and CDR2 YYEEEE. The CDR3 region is CASSLAGQGRGTEAFF. CDR3 sequence (DNA): TGTGCCAGCAGCTTGGCCGGACAGGGGAGGGGCACTGAAGCTTTCTTT.

V is TRBV6-6 and J is TRBJ1-5, with a tentative D call TRBD1 (6 bases). The V gene's germline CDR1 is MNHNY and CDR2 SVGAGI (reference sequence). This CDR3 region has 15 residues. Between the trimmed V and J ends, which lost 4 bases and 2 bases, there was a span of 12 bases. The CDR3 nucleotides read TGTGCCAGCAGTTCACAGGGTTTCGGCAATCAGCCCCAGCATTTT. Translation: CASSSQGFGNQPQHF.

V usage is TRBV7-9 and J usage is TRBJ2-2, with D possibly being TRBD1 (6 bases). The CDR3 runs 14 residues. Trimming pared 5 bases from V and 5 bases from J, leaving 12 bases between. Germline V gene sequence: CDR1 SEHNR, CDR2 FQNEAQ (reference sequence). CDR3 sequence: CASSKGTLTGELFF. CDR3 nucleotide sequence: TGTGCCAGCAGCAAGGGGACATTGACCGGGGAGCTGTTTTTT.